This T cell receptor beta chain was sequenced for a study of cytomegalovirus exposure and HLA in healthy donors. Findings and limits, study-wide: An analysis that was carried out later associated some 17,000 TCR beta sequences with HLA alleles at 0.05 false discovery rate. A later analysis showed HLA-associated TCR beta chains outstripping equally common others in clonal expansion.

Healthy individuals who donated bone marrow served as the donors. While unrecorded immune exposures were likely, the donors were nominally healthy when sampled. In the PCR, 60 Vbeta and 13 Jbeta primers were used. Libraries were prepared by immunoSEQ multiplex PCR; TCRdb keeps only in-frame clonotypes and omits some of them. The table lists 96,000 or so clones, with around 3.4% in the top ten. Note on this clone: Antigen specificity is unknown.

The CDR3 contains 17 residues. The germline V gene has CDR1 LGHNA and CDR2 YNFKEQ. V was pared by 2 bases and J by 0 bases, with 14 bases between. This clonotype originated in a woman aged 25 to 39 in good health and CMV-seronegative. The sample taken for sequencing was PBMCs. This chain links TRBV4-2 with TRBJ1-3; D is ambiguous. The CDR3 coding sequence is TGTGCCAGCAGCCAAAACCCCCCTCGGAGCTCTGGAAACACCATATATTTT. Translated, it gives CASSQNPPRSSGNTIYF.